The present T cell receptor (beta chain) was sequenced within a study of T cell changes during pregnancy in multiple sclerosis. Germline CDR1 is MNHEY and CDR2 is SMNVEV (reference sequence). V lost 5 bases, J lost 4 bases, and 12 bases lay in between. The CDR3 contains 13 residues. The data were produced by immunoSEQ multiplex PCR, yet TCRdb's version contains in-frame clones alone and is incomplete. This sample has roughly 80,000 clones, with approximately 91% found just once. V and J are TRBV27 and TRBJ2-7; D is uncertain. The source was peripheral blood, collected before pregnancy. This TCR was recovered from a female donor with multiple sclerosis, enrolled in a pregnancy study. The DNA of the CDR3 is TGTGCCAGCAGTCCCCACACCAGATACGAGCAGTACTTC. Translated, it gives CASSPHTRYEQYF.